This entry lists 23 T cell receptor beta chains sequenced from one sample in a study of cytomegalovirus exposure and HLA in healthy donors. The study ran its PCR with 60 Vbeta and 13 Jbeta primers. Profiling relied on immunoSEQ multiplex PCR, and the TCRdb table lists in-frame clones only, not all of them. The sample contains under 150,000 clones, 80% of which appear only once. What was sequenced was PBMCs. These receptors originate from a man aged 30-40 years in good health and CMV-seronegative.

The chain links TRBV30 to TRBJ1-2; D might be TRBD1 (5 bases). From germline, CDR1 is GTSNPN and CDR2 SVGIG (reference sequence). V was clipped by 2 bases and J by 3 bases, with 13 bases between them. This CDR3 has 14 amino acids. CDR3 loop: CAWSTVAGHYGYTF. The CDR3 region has the DNA TGTGCCTGGAGTACCGTTGCGGGACACTATGGCTACACCTTC.

This clone was detected only a few times. This rearrangement joins TRBV25-1 to TRBJ1-1; D remains unclear. Germline V lookup: CDR1 MGHDK, CDR2 SYGVNS. The CDR3 sequence is 12 residues long. V gave up 3 bases and J gave up 5 bases, with 7 bases separating them. CDR3 bases: TGTGCCAGCAGTGACGAGTGGACTGAAGCTTTCTTT. As protein: CASSDEWTEAFF. Supplemented by reference TRBV25-1 and TRBJ1-1, the full variable domain reads EADIYQTPRYLVIGTGKKITLECSQTMGHDKMYWYQQDPGMELHLIHYSYGVNSTEKGDLSSESTVSRIRTEHFPLTLESARPSHTSQYLCASSDEWTEAFFGQGTRLTVV.

The chain uses TRBV4-1 and TRBJ1-2; weak D call: TRBD1 (5 bases). V was cut by 4 bases and J by 1 base, with 10 bases left in between. The CDR3 runs 14 residues. Germline V gene sequence: CDR1 MGHRA, CDR2 YSYEKL. Written as DNA, the CDR3 is TGCGCCAGCAGCCTAGACAGCGATAACTATGGCTACACCTTC. Its translation: CASSLDSDNYGYTF.

The rearrangement links TRBV27 to TRBJ2-7, with 7 bases that match TRBD1. The CDR3 is made up of 15 amino acids. Per germline, CDR1 MNHEY and CDR2 SMNVEV (reference sequence). V was clipped by 4 bases and J by 0 bases; unmatched bases: 6. The CDR3 reads CASSWGGQVSYEQYF. The CDR3 DNA reads TGTGCCAGCAGTTGGGGCGGACAGGTCTCCTACGAGCAGTACTTC.

The chain joins TRBV5-1 to TRBJ1-1; TRBD1 might be the D (5 bases). The CDR3 has 15 amino acids. V was shortened by 0 bases and J by 2 bases, with 11 bases between the two germline ends. From germline, CDR1 is SGHRS and CDR2 YFSETQ. The CDR3 DNA reads as TGCGCCAGCAGCTTGGCCCAGGGTGGTAACACTGAAGCTTTCTTT. Its protein product is CASSLAQGGNTEAFF.

The rearrangement uses TRBV28 and TRBJ1-5; 9 nucleotides agree with TRBD1. This CDR3 comprises 14 residues. CDR1 and CDR2 from the germline V gene are MDHEN and SYDVKM. J lost 10 bases, V lost 3 bases, and 7 bases had no gene match. The CDR3, as DNA: TGTGCCAGCAGTTTTAGGACAGGGGAGTCTCCCCAGCATTTT. Translated, it gives CASSFRTGESPQHF.

This sequence joins TRBV19 and TRBJ2-7, with a possible D match to TRBD1 (6 bases). This CDR3 has 14 amino acids. Trimming left V 4 bases short and J 6 bases short, with 16 bases between. The germline V gene has CDR1 LNHDA and CDR2 SQIVND (reference sequence). The CDR3 nucleotides read TGTGCCAGTAGTAGTCAAAAAGGGGGTCTCGAGCAGTACTTC. This translates into CASSSQKGGLEQYF.

The chain links TRBV19 to TRBJ2-7, with 8 positions matching TRBD1. Germline V gene sequence: CDR1 LNHDA, CDR2 SQIVND (reference sequence). The length of the CDR3 is 14 residues. Unmatched junction bases numbered 11, after V lost 7 bases and J lost 6 bases. In DNA form, the CDR3 reads TGTGCCAGTAAGCGAGGGACAGGCTCTGGCGAGCAGTACTTC. Its protein product is CASKRGTGSGEQYF.

This clone was picked up one time. This chain uses TRBV4-2 with TRBJ2-2, with D maybe TRBD1 (6 bases). Looked up from germline, CDR1 is LGHNA and CDR2 is YNFKEQ. This CDR3 contains 16 residues. With 0 bases removed from V and 3 bases from J, the gap between germline ends came to 11 bases. The CDR3 sequence is CASSQDAGEYTGELFF. In DNA, the CDR3 is TGTGCCAGCAGCCAAGACGCAGGGGAATACACCGGGGAGCTGTTTTTT.

This chain joins TRBV7-9 and TRBJ2-1; D is possibly TRBD2 (5 bases). Trimming shortened V by 4 bases and J by 7 bases, and 17 bases separated the two germline ends. From germline, CDR1 is SEHNR and CDR2 FQNEAQ (reference sequence). The CDR3 runs 15 residues. As DNA, the CDR3 is TGTGCCAGCAGCTCTGAGAGGGTCTACGTGAATGAGCAGTTCTTC. Amino acid sequence: CASSSERVYVNEQFF.

V usage is TRBV5-1 and J usage is TRBJ2-7, with TRBD1 matching 7 bases. CDR1 SGHRS and CDR2 YFSETQ come from the germline V gene. V was clipped by 4 bases and J by 6 bases; unmatched bases: 4. The CDR3 is 12 amino acids. The CDR3 DNA reads as TGCGCCAGCAGCGAGGACAGGACCGAGCAGTACTTC. Its translation: CASSEDRTEQYF.

The chain has TRBV27 and TRBJ1-2; 8 bases map to TRBD1. The J segment lost 1 base and the V segment lost 5 bases, leaving 6 bases of the junction unmatched. CDR1 and CDR2 (germline): MNHEY, SMNVEV (reference sequence). The CDR3 length is 15 residues. The CDR3 nucleotides read TGTGCCAGCAGTCGACGGACAGGGCTTAACTATGGCTACACCTTC. Translated: CASSRRTGLNYGYTF.

The J gene is TRBJ2-3, the V gene TRBV7-7; 10 bases fit TRBD2. The CDR3 runs to 15 residues. V trimming: 5 bases; J trimming: 2 bases; junction bases outside the gene matches: 4. CDR1 SSHAT and CDR2 FNYEAQ come from the germline V gene (reference sequence). DNA of the CDR3: TGTGCCAGCAGCCGGACTAGCGGACACACAGATACGCAGTATTTT. Translating gives CASSRTSGHTDTQYF.

The chain employs TRBV28 and TRBJ1-4, with D possibly being TRBD1 (6 bases). V lost 2 bases and J lost 8, with 21 bases in between. In germline, CDR1 is MDHEN, CDR2 SYDVKM. The CDR3 is 17 residues long. The CDR3 protein is CASSLEGWQGFLEKLFF. In nucleotides, the CDR3 is TGTGCCAGCAGTTTAGAGGGCTGGCAGGGGTTTCTCGAAAAACTGTTTTTT.

The V and J genes are TRBV12-5 and TRBJ2-1; possible D gene TRBD2, 6 bases. Trimming shortened V by 0 bases and J by 7 bases, and 13 bases separated the two germline ends. Germline V gene lookup returns CDR1 LGHNT and CDR2 FRNRAP. This CDR3 contains 15 residues. The CDR3 reads CASGLVFGGLNEQFF. The CDR3 DNA is TGTGCTAGTGGTTTGGTATTTGGAGGGTTGAATGAGCAGTTCTTC.

The V call is TRBV21-1, the J call TRBJ1-1; the listed D gene, TRBD1, was not tested against the DNA. TRBV21-1 is flagged as a pseudogene. The CDR3 totals 15 residues. The CDR3, as DNA: TGTGCCAGCAGCAGATCATACACCTCAAACACTGAAGCTTTCTTT. Translated: CASSRSYTSNTEAFF.

V is TRBV7-9 and J is TRBJ2-7; no firm D call. CDR1 and CDR2 (germline): SEHNR, FQNEAQ (reference sequence). Trimming cost V 1 base and J 0 bases, with 4 bases left between them. This CDR3 region has 13 residues. The CDR3 nucleotides read TGTGCCAGCAGCTTAGGGCCCTCCTACGAGCAGTACTTC. Translated, it gives CASSLGPSYEQYF.

The rearrangement joins TRBV2 to TRBJ2-2, with D perhaps matching TRBD1 (5 bases). From germline, CDR1 is SNHLY and CDR2 FYNNEI. V gave up 1 base and J gave up 7 bases, with 7 bases separating them. CDR3 length equals 13 residues. The CDR3 protein is CASSEGQIGELFF. DNA for the CDR3: TGTGCCAGCAGTGAAGGACAGATCGGGGAGCTGTTTTTT.

This clone showed up just a few times. The chain carries TRBV19 and TRBJ1-1, with a tentative D call TRBD1 (6 bases). Germline-derived CDR1 and CDR2 are LNHDA and SQIVND (reference sequence). The CDR3 sequence is 13 residues long. Trimming removed 7 bases at V and 2 bases at J, with 11 bases between. CDR3 region: CASTLGGNTEAFF. For the CDR3, the DNA is TGTGCCAGTACCCTAGGGGGTAACACTGAAGCTTTCTTT.

In its sample, this clone was seen once. The chain carries TRBV28 and TRBJ2-1, with 10 positions matching TRBD1. The V and J ends lost 7 bases and 9 bases, in that order; junction bases with no gene match: 6. This CDR3 has 13 amino acids. Germline lookup yields CDR1 MDHEN and CDR2 SYDVKM. The CDR3 protein is CASIGQGGSEQFF. The CDR3 DNA sequence: TGTGCCAGCATCGGACAGGGGGGATCTGAGCAGTTCTTC.

The rearrangement uses TRBV30 and TRBJ2-3; tentatively, D is TRBD1 (7 bases). The CDR3 is made up of 17 amino acids. Germline CDR1 GTSNPN, CDR2 SVGIG (reference sequence). Deletions cut 0 bases from V and 2 bases from J, with 18 bases between. As DNA, the CDR3 is TGTGCCTGGAGTGTAGGGGGCGGGACCCCCCACACAGATACGCAGTATTTT. Protein product: CAWSVGGGTPHTDTQYF.

This chain uses TRBV7-9 with TRBJ2-1, with TRBD2 matching 13 bases. The junction had 7 bases not matched to a gene; V was cut back by 5 bases and J by 6 bases. Germline V gene data show CDR1 as SEHNR and CDR2 as FQNEAQ (reference sequence). CDR3 size: 16 residues. CDR3 in amino acids: CASSTWTSGSGNEQFF. The CDR3 nucleotides are TGTGCCAGCAGCACCTGGACTAGCGGGAGTGGCAATGAGCAGTTCTTC.

V usage is TRBV27 and J usage is TRBJ2-1; no firm D call. The CDR3 totals 14 residues. Germline values: CDR1 MNHEY, CDR2 SMNVEV (reference sequence). Trimming cost V 1 base and J 5 bases, with 9 bases left between them. Here the CDR3 reads CASSLFDTDNEQFF. The CDR3, as DNA: TGTGCCAGCAGTTTATTTGACACTGACAATGAGCAGTTCTTC.